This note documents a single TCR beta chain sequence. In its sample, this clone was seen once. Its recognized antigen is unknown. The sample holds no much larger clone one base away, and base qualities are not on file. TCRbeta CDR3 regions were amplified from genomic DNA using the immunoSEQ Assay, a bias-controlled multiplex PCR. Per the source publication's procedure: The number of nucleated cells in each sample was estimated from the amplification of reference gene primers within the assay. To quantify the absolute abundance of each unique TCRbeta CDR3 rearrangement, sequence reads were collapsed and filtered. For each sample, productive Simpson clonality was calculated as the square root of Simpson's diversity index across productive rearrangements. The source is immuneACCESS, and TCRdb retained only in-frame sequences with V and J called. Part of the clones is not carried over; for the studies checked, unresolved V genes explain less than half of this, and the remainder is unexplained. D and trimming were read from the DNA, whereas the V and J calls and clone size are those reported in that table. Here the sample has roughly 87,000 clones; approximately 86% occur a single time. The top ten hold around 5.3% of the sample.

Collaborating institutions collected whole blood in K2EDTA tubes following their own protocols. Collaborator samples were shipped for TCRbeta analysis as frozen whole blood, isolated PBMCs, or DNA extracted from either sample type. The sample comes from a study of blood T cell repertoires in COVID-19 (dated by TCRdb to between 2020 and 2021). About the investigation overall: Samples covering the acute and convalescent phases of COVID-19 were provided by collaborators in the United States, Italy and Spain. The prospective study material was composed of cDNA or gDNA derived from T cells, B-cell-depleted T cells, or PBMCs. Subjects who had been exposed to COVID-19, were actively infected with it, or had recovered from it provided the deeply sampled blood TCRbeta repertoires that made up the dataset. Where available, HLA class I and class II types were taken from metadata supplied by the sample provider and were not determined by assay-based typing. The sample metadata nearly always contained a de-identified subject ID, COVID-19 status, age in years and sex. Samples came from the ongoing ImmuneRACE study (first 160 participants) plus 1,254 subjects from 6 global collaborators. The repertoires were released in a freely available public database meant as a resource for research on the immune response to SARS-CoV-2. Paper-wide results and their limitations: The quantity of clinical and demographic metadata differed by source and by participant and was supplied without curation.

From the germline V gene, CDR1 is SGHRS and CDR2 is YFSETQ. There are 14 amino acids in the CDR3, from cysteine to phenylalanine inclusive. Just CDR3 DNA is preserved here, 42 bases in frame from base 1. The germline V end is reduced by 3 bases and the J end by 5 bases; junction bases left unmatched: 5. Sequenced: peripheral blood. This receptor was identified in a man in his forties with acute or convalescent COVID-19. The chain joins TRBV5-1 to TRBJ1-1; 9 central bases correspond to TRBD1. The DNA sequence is TGCGCCAGCAGCTCGACAGGGGGAAGAACTGAAGCTTTCTTT. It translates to CASSSTGGRTEAFF.